These T cell receptor beta chains were read from a single sample in a study of shared clonotypes between healthy human individuals. The protocol was immunoSEQ multiplex PCR, while the TCRdb copy is restricted to in-frame clones and leaves out a portion. The data hold 2 million to 3 million clones, with over 85% observed a single time. The sequencing sample was made of naive CD4+ T cells from PBMCs. The receptors were sampled from a man younger than 30 in good health. Some clones in this sample may be carry-over from other donors' samples. The CDR3 runs from the conserved cysteine through the conserved F or W. A D gene is named only where the DNA matches it firmly. Rows may omit the clone size; those that give it use once, few, many or a size class.

D	V	J	size	DNA	CDR3
TRBD2	TRBV27	TRBJ2-5	.	TGTGCCAGCAATCTAGTCGGGACTAGCGGAAATTCTCCCCAGTACTTC	CASNLVGTSGNSPQYF
TRBD2	TRBV7-2	TRBJ2-3	.	TGTGCCAGCGCGGAGGGGCTAGCGGGAGTAACTCAGTATTTT	CASAEGLAGVTQYF
.	TRBV5-4	TRBJ2-3	.	TGTGCCAGCAGCTTGGCCGGGAGTGCAGATACGCAGTATTTT	CASSLAGSADTQYF
TRBD2	TRBV13	TRBJ2-7	.	TGTGCCAGCAGCTCCCAGCGGGAGGGATCCTACGAGCAGTACTTC	CASSSQREGSYEQYF
.	TRBV20-1	TRBJ2-1	few	TGCAGTGCTGAACTGGATGAGCAGTTCTTC	CSAELDEQFF
TRBD1	TRBV5-1	TRBJ2-3	.	TGCGCCAGCAGCTTGGCCCAACAGGGGAAGGATACGCAGTATTTT	CASSLAQQGKDTQYF
.	TRBV2	TRBJ2-7	once	TGTGCCAGCAGCGTGACAGGTCAAGCCTACGAGCAGTACTTC	CASSVTGQAYEQYF
.	TRBV7-2	TRBJ1-1	.	TGTGCCAGCACCCAGCCCCCGGGGGGCAAATGGACTGAAGCTTTCTTT	CASTQPPGGKWTEAFF
.	TRBV2	TRBJ1-2	.	TGTGCCAGCAGTGATGGTAGGAACTATGGCTACACCTTC	CASSDGRNYGYTF
TRBD1	TRBV14	TRBJ1-1	.	TGTGCCAGCAGCCTCGTCTTTGACAGGGCCACTGAAGCTTTCTTT	CASSLVFDRATEAFF
.	TRBV29-1	TRBJ1-2	.	TGCAGCGTTGGGTATGGCTACACCTTC	CSVGYGYTF
TRBD2	TRBV6-1	TRBJ2-3	.	TGTGCCAGCAGTGAATGGGAGGGCCAAGATACGCAGTATTTT	CASSEWEGQDTQYF
.	TRBV7-3	TRBJ2-1	.	TGTGCCAGCAGCTTAACGTCAAGTAATGAGCAGTTCTTC	CASSLTSSNEQFF
TRBD1	TRBV4-3	TRBJ2-7	.	TGCGCCAGCAGCCGCGGACAGGGAAGCTACGAGCAGTACTTC	CASSRGQGSYEQYF
TRBD2	TRBV7-8	TRBJ2-7	.	TGTGCCAGCAGCTTAAAGCAGGGAGGGGTCTACGAGCAGTACTTC	CASSLKQGGVYEQYF
TRBD2	TRBV30	TRBJ2-3	.	TGTGCCTGGGGACTAGCGGGAACCGATACGCAGTATTTT	CAWGLAGTDTQYF
.	TRBV6-5	TRBJ1-2	.	TGTGCCAGCAGTTACTCCGGGGACTATGGCTACACCTTC	CASSYSGDYGYTF
.	TRBV5-4	TRBJ1-5	.	TGTGCCAGCAGCGGGGGGGTCGACAATAGCAATCAGCCCCAGCATTTT	CASSGGVDNSNQPQHF
.	TRBV5-1	TRBJ2-5	.	TGCGCCAGCAGCTTGGGGTTCCAAGAGACCCAGTACTTC	CASSLGFQETQYF
TRBD1	TRBV7-8	TRBJ2-1	.	TGTGCCAGCAGCTTAACCATAGGACAGGGCATGGAGCAGTTCTTC	CASSLTIGQGMEQFF
TRBD2	TRBV2	TRBJ2-1	.	TGTGCCAGCAGTGAGGAACTAGCGGGAGTTAATGAGCAGTTCTTC	CASSEELAGVNEQFF
.	TRBV28	TRBJ1-2	.	TGTGCCAGCACAACCGGGGGGCAGGCCGCCTTAAACTATGGCTACACCTTC	CASTTGGQAALNYGYTF
.	TRBV19	TRBJ1-5	.	TGTGCCAGTAGTATTATGGGGGCAAGGGGTCAGCCCCAGCATTTT	CASSIMGARGQPQHF
.	TRBV11-3	TRBJ2-5	.	TGTGCCAGCAGCTTAGGGTACCAGGGCCAAGAGACCCAGTACTTC	CASSLGYQGQETQYF
TRBD1	TRBV29-1	TRBJ2-7	.	TGCAGCGTGCTCGGGCAGGGGGCGCGGGAGCAGTACTTC	CSVLGQGAREQYF
TRBD1	TRBV7-2	TRBJ2-5	once	TGTGCCAGCAGTTTAGGGACAGGGGATGGAGAGACCCAGTACTTC	CASSLGTGDGETQYF
.	TRBV5-4	TRBJ2-1	.	TGTGCCAGCAGTTCGGGGCCCTACGGGGCGTTCTTC	CASSSGPYGAFF
TRBD2	TRBV28	TRBJ2-2	.	TGTGCCACCATAACGGGGGGGGCGGACACCGGGGAGCTGTTTTTT	CATITGGADTGELFF
TRBD1	TRBV6-5	TRBJ1-5	many	TGTGCCAGCAGTCTCTCGACAGGGAGCAATCAGCCCCAGCATTTT	CASSLSTGSNQPQHF
.	TRBV29-1	TRBJ2-1	.	TGCAGCGTTGGAAAAGGGCCCGGCGGATACAATGAGCAGTTCTTC	CSVGKGPGGYNEQFF
.	TRBV19	TRBJ1-5	.	TGTGCCAGTAGACAAGAGGCCCAGTTAGTTCAGCCCCAGCATTTT	CASRQEAQLVQPQHF
.	TRBV7-9	TRBJ2-1	.	TGTGCCAGCAGCTTATTCAGGGATGAGCAGTTCTTC	CASSLFRDEQFF
.	TRBV6-6	TRBJ2-5	once	TGTGCCAGCAGTTACCGTCAAGAGACCCAGTACTTC	CASSYRQETQYF
.	TRBV10-2	TRBJ2-7	.	TGCGCCAGCAGTCAAACCCAAAGCATTAGCTCCTACGAGCAGTACTTC	CASSQTQSISSYEQYF
TRBD1	TRBV11-1	TRBJ1-1	.	TGTGCCAGCAGCCAAGGCCGATTCAGGGGGATCACTGAAGCTTTCTTT	CASSQGRFRGITEAFF
.	TRBV28	TRBJ1-5	.	TGTGCCAGCAGTCAACAAGCCGGGGATCAGCCCCAGCATTTT	CASSQQAGDQPQHF
.	TRBV27	TRBJ2-7	.	TGTGCCAGCGGTCCTATAGCGGAAAGAGTCCATTACGAGCAGTACTTC	CASGPIAERVHYEQYF
TRBD1	TRBV6-5	TRBJ2-7	.	TGTGCCAGCAGTTACCGGGACAGAGGGACCTACGAGCAGTACTTC	CASSYRDRGTYEQYF
TRBD1	TRBV28	TRBJ1-5	.	TGTGCCAGCAGTCACCGGGACAGGGGGAGCAATCAGCCCCAGCATTTT	CASSHRDRGSNQPQHF
TRBD2	TRBV6-6	TRBJ2-7	.	TGTGCCAGCAGTTACCCGGGGGGGTTACCCTCCTACGAGCAGTACTTC	CASSYPGGLPSYEQYF